The clone carrying this T cell receptor (beta chain) was found once. Its antigen is currently unknown. This sample was included in a study of T cell responses to AZD1222 COVID-19 vaccine. The study, taken as a whole, reports: Just a handful of people given AZD1222 tested seropositive at baseline. Donors were largely white British and mainly female; clonal diversity was possibly underestimated. Spike-wide coverage was observed for vaccine-associated CD4 TCRs, with dominant responses at 160-218 and 743-854.

Some clones are missing from TCRdb's copy, which holds only in-frame ones; the method was immunoSEQ multiplex PCR. This table has about 140,000 clones, about nine tenths appearing once. The sample was peripheral blood, taken on day 0 of AZD1222 vaccination. The sequence derives from an adult in good health.

The CDR3 reads CASISGAAVIYEQYF. CDR3 coding DNA: TGTGCCAGCATATCCGGGGCAGCGGTAATCTACGAGCAGTACTTC. V usage is TRBV6-5 and J usage is TRBJ2-7, with D perhaps matching TRBD1 or TRBD2 (5 bases each). The CDR3 length is 15 residues. The V end was cut by 7 bases, the J end by 3 bases, with 19 bases between. CDR1 is MNHEY and CDR2 is SVGAGI in the germline V gene.